The 19 T cell receptor beta chains given below trace back to one sample, sequenced in a study of human T cells and chemical hapten exposure. One entry per CDR3 protein results from TCRdb running MiXCR on the RACE reads. The profile shows roughly 100,000 distinct CDR3 sequences, less than 35% of them singletons. Documented time point: patch test 3, about 24 weeks after DPC sensitization. Treatment: therapeutic diphenylcyclopropenone sensitization with weekly scalp DPC. The sample was whole blood, taken in connection with sensitization to the hapten diphenylcyclopropenone (DPC). The receptors were gathered from a man aged 40-55 years with alopecia areata. Some clones in this sample may be carry-over from other donors' samples.

Only a few counts were recorded for this clonotype. V usage is TRBV14 and J usage is TRBJ2-5; D is perhaps TRBD2 (5 bases). The CDR3 runs to 14 residues. The V and J ends lost 5 bases and 2 bases respectively, with 12 bases between them. CDR1 is SGHDN and CDR2 is FVKESK in the germline V gene. CDR3 protein: CASSTRHSQETQYF. The CDR3 DNA reads as TGTGCCAGCAGCACTAGACATAGTCAAGAGACCCAGTACTTC.

The genes are TRBV21-1 and TRBJ2-3. TRBV21-1 counts as a pseudogene. This CDR3 contains 12 residues. CDR3: CASRKVTDTQYF. The CDR3 DNA is TGTGCCAGCAGAAAGGTGACAGATACGCAGTATTTT.

This chain joins TRBV3-1 and TRBJ1-1; D might be TRBD1 (6 bases). V was shortened by 3 bases and J by 0 bases, with 14 bases between the two germline ends. The CDR3 loop spans 16 amino acids. Germline CDR1 is LGHDT and CDR2 is YNNKEL (reference sequence). CDR3 bases: TGTGCCAGCAGCCATTTCGGGGGCGGCATGAACACTGAAGCTTTCTTT. This gives the protein CASSHFGGGMNTEAFF.

CDR3 in amino acids: CASTSGGEQYV. DNA of the CDR3: TGTGCCAGCACCTCAGGGGGCGAGCAGTACGTC. The chain combines TRBV28 with TRBJ2-7; TRBD1 matches 7 bases. There are 11 residues in the CDR3. CDR1 and CDR2 from the germline V gene are MDHEN and SYDVKM. V dropped 7 bases and J dropped 6; count of bases not matched to a gene: 3.

The V call is TRBV5-5, the J call TRBJ2-5; D could derive from TRBD1 or TRBD2 (5 bases each). The CDR3 runs to 15 residues. The V and J ends lost 0 bases and 2 bases respectively, with 11 bases between them. Per the germline V gene, CDR1 is SGHKS and CDR2 is YYEKEE (reference sequence). Here the CDR3 reads CASSLVGTEQETQYF. CDR3 coding DNA: TGTGCCAGCAGCTTGGTGGGGACGGAGCAAGAGACCCAGTACTTC.

In this sample, this clonotype turned up a few times. This chain links TRBV5-1 with TRBJ2-5, with D perhaps being TRBD1 or TRBD2 (5 bases each). The CDR3 has 15 residues. CDR1 SGHRS and CDR2 YFSETQ come from the germline V gene. Trimming pared 3 bases from V and 2 bases from J, leaving 14 bases between. This CDR3 is CASSSSGLSQETQYF. The CDR3 DNA is TGCGCCAGCAGCTCGTCGGGGCTGTCACAAGAGACCCAGTACTTC. The complete variable domain, with remaining parts taken from reference TRBV5-1 and TRBJ2-5, reads KAGVTQTPRYLIKTRGQQVTLSCSPISGHRSVSWYQQTPGQGLQFLFEYFSETQRNKGNFPGRFSGRQFSNSRSEMNVSTLELGDSALYLCASSSSGLSQETQYFGPGTRLLVL.

This clonotype was picked up a small number of times. The chain links TRBV4-2 to TRBJ2-7; 16 bases match TRBD2. Germline V CDR1 and CDR2: LGHNA, YNFKEQ. The J segment lost 7 bases and the V segment lost 4 bases, leaving 4 bases of the junction unmatched. This CDR3 comprises 15 residues. The CDR3 reads CASSPGLAGGLEQYF. The DNA of the CDR3 is TGTGCCAGCAGCCCGGGACTAGCGGGAGGGTTAGAGCAGTACTTC.

The chain recombines TRBV14 with TRBJ2-7; 7 positions match TRBD2. The J segment lost 5 bases and the V segment lost 1 base, leaving 5 bases of the junction unmatched. CDR1 SGHDN and CDR2 FVKESK come from the germline V gene. The CDR3 loop spans 14 amino acids. CDR3 in amino acids: CASSQVRGTHEQYV. Here the CDR3 DNA reads TGTGCCAGCAGCCAAGTGCGGGGGACGCACGAGCAGTACGTC.

This clonotype appeared a few times. The V call is TRBV29-1, the J call TRBJ1-1; D remains ambiguous. Germline V CDR1 and CDR2: SQVTM, ANQGSEA. V was pared by 6 bases and J by 1 base, with 15 bases between. This CDR3 is built from 14 residues. The CDR3 is CSVGSANKNTEAFF. The CDR3 region has the DNA TGCAGCGTAGGGTCAGCTAATAAGAACACTGAAGCTTTCTTT.

This chain links TRBV18 with TRBJ2-7, with D perhaps TRBD1 (6 bases). This CDR3 is built from 14 residues. V dropped 1 base and J dropped 2 bases, with 9 bases sitting between them. Germline lookup yields CDR1 KGHSH and CDR2 LQKENI. CDR3 loop: CASSPRQGTYEQYV. The DNA of the CDR3 is TGTGCCAGCTCACCACGGCAGGGGACCTACGAGCAGTACGTC.

In this sample, this clonotype turned up once. The chain carries TRBV24-1 and TRBJ2-2, with D possibly matching TRBD1 (6 bases). The CDR3 loop spans 15 amino acids. The germline V gene encodes CDR1 KGHDR and CDR2 SFDVKD. V gave up 1 base and J gave up 7 bases, with 12 bases separating them. CDR3: CATSDFSGVGGELFF. The CDR3 DNA is TGTGCCACCAGTGATTTTTCAGGGGTTGGCGGGGAGCTGTTTTTT.

This clonotype was seen only a few times. This sequence joins TRBV29-1 and TRBJ2-1; a possible D gene is TRBD1 (6 bases). Germline V lookup: CDR1 SQVTM, CDR2 ANQGSEA. V lost 4 bases to trimming and J lost 5 bases, with 12 bases between them. There are 13 residues in the CDR3. The CDR3 is CSVAGDLNNEQFF. The DNA for the CDR3 is TGCAGCGTTGCAGGGGACCTTAACAATGAGCAGTTCTTC.

The rearrangement uses TRBV4-3 and TRBJ2-5, with TRBD1 matching 9 bases. In germline, CDR1 is LGHNA, CDR2 YSLEER. V was clipped by 1 base and J by 4 bases; unmatched bases: 10. The CDR3 contains 17 residues. As DNA, the CDR3 is TGCGCCAGCAGCCAAGCCCCCGGGACAGGGTCTGGAGAGACCCAGTACTTC. Its protein product is CASSQAPGTGSGETQYF.

This clonotype was seen a few times. The genes are TRBV20-1 and TRBJ2-7, with a tentative D call TRBD2 (5 bases). Trimming left V 4 bases short and J 6 bases short, with 10 bases between. CDR1 is DFQATT, CDR2 SNEGSKA, per germline (reference sequence). The CDR3 covers 11 residues. CDR3 protein: CSANQAGEQYF. The CDR3 nucleotides read TGCAGTGCTAACCAGGCGGGCGAGCAGTACTTC.

The V call is TRBV4-1, the J call TRBJ2-3; D possibly corresponds to TRBD2 (5 bases). The CDR3 consists of 16 residues. V lost 0 bases to trimming and J lost 3 bases, with 13 bases between them. In germline, CDR1 is MGHRA, CDR2 YSYEKL. CDR3 sequence (DNA): TGCGCCAGCAGCCAAGAACGGACTCAAAGGACAGATACGCAGTATTTT. Translating gives CASSQERTQRTDTQYF.

This clonotype occurred once. A junction end diverges from the germline sequence, so it may reflect a read error. V gene TRBV11-2 combines with J gene TRBJ2-5; 7 bases fit TRBD1. The length of the CDR3 is 14 residues. Germline V gene lookup returns CDR1 SGHAT and CDR2 FQNNGV. CDR3 protein: CANSMDRSQETQYF. CDR3 DNA: TGTGCCAACAGCATGGACAGGAGCCAAGAGACCCAGTACTTC.

The chain has TRBV7-2 and TRBJ2-3; TRBD2 matches at 9 bases. J was trimmed by 7 bases and V by 2 bases; bases with no gene match: 10. Per germline, CDR1 SGHTA and CDR2 FQGNSA. The CDR3 sequence is 16 residues long. Here the CDR3 reads CASSLSSGRSRNTQYF. DNA for the CDR3: TGTGCCAGCAGCTTAAGTAGCGGGAGAAGTCGAAATACGCAGTATTTT.

This sequence joins TRBV28 and TRBJ2-7; D is undetermined. Germline V gives CDR1 MDHEN, CDR2 SYDVKM. V was trimmed by 6 bases and J by 12 bases, leaving 18 bases between them. The CDR3 loop spans 12 amino acids. The CDR3 bases are TGTGCCAGCAGCATAGACACTTCTCGGCGGTACTTC. This gives the protein CASSIDTSRRYF.

The chain combines TRBV18 with TRBJ2-5; no definite D call. The V gene lost 3 bases and the J gene lost 3 bases, with 8 bases spanning the gap. Germline V gene lookup returns CDR1 KGHSH and CDR2 LQKENI. The CDR3 sequence is 13 residues long. The CDR3 nucleotides are TGTGCCAGCTCACCGTATACAGAAGAGACCCAGTACTTC. It translates to CASSPYTEETQYF.